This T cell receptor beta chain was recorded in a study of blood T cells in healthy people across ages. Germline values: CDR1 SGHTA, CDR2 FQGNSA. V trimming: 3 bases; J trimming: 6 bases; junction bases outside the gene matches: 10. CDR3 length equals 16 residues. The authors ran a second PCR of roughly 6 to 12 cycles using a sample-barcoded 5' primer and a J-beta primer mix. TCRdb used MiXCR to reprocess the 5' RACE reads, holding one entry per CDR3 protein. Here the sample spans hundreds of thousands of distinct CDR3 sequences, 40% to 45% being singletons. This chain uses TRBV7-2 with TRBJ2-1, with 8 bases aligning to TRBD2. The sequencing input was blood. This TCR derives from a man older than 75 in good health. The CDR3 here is CASSFPGTRSGNEQFF. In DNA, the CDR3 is TGTGCCAGCAGCTTCCCCGGGACTAGAAGTGGCAATGAGCAGTTCTTC.